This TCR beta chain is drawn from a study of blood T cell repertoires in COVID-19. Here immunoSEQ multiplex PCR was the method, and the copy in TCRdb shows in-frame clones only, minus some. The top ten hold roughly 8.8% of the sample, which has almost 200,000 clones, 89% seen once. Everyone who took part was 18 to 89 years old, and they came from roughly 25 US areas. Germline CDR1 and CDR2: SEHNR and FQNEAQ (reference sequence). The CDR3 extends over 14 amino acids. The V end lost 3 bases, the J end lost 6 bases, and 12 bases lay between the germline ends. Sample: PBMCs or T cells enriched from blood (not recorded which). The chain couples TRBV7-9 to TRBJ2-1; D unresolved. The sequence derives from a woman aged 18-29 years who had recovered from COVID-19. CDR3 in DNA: TGTGCCAGCAGCTTCCCTCGTACTGCCAATGAGCAGTTCTTC. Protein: CASSFPRTANEQFF.